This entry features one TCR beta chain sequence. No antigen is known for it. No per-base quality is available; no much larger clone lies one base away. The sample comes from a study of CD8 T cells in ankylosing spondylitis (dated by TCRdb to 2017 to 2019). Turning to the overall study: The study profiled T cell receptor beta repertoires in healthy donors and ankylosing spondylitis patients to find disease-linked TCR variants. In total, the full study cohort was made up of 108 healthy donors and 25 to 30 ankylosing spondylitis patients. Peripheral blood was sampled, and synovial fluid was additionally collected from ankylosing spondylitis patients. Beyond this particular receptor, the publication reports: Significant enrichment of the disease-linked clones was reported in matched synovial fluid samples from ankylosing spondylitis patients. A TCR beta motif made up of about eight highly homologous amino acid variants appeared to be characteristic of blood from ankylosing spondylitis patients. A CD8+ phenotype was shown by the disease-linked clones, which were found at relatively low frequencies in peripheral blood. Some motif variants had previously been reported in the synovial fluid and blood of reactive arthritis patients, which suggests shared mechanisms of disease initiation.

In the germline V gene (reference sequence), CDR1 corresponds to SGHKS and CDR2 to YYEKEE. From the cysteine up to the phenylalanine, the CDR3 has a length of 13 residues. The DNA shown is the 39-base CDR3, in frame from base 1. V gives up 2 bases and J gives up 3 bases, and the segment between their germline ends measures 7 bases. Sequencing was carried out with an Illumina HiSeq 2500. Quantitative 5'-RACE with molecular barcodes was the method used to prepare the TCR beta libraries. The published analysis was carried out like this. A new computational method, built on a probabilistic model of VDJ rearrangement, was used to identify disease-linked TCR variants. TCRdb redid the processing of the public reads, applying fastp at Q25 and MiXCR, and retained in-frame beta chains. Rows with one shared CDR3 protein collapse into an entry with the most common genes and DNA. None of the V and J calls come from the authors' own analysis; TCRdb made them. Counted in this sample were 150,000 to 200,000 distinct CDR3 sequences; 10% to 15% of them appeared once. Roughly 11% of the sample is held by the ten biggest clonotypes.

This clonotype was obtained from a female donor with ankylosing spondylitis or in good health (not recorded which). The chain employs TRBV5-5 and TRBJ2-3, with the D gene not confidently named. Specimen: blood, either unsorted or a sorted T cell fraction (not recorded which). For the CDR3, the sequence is CASSLQNTDTQYF. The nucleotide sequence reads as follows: TGTGCCAGCAGCTTACAGAATACAGATACGCAGTATTTT.